These T cell receptor beta chains were read from a single sample in a study of cytomegalovirus exposure and HLA in healthy donors. TCRdb's copy holds only in-frame clones and misses some; the assay was immunoSEQ multiplex PCR. The table lists 90,000 to 120,000 clones, approximately 81% of them singletons, with approximately 2% in the top ten. The sample consisted of PBMCs. The receptors shown here come from a man younger than 45 in good health and CMV-seronegative. CDR3s include the opening cysteine and the closing phenylalanine or tryptophan. The D gene is left open where the match is weak. Clone size is given for some rows only: seen once, a few or many times, or a class if the clone is expanded.

j_gene,v_gene,abundance,d_gene,CDR3aa,CDR3nt
TRBJ1-1,TRBV2,.,.,CASTKGGREAFF,TGTGCCAGCACTAAGGGAGGGAGAGAAGCTTTCTTT
TRBJ2-5,TRBV5-1,.,TRBD2,CASSYDWGRGTQYF,TGCGCCAGCAGTTACGACTGGGGGAGGGGGACCCAGTACTTC
TRBJ2-3,TRBV30,.,TRBD2,CAWSVGTSAGDTQYF,TGTGCCTGGAGTGTAGGGACTAGCGCCGGGGATACGCAGTATTTT
TRBJ1-5,TRBV4-1,.,.,CASSHTMRVDQPQHF,TGCGCCAGCAGTCATACTATGAGGGTCGATCAGCCCCAGCATTTT
TRBJ2-1,TRBV29-1,.,.,CSVAPGDEQFF,TGCAGCGTTGCACCGGGAGATGAGCAGTTCTTC
TRBJ2-3,TRBV9,.,TRBD2,CASSPGGIMADTQYF,TGTGCCAGCAGCCCGGGGGGGATAATGGCAGATACGCAGTATTTT
TRBJ1-1,TRBV20-1,.,.,CSATGGQGAFF,TGCAGTGCCACCGGGGGGCAGGGAGCTTTCTTT
TRBJ2-1,TRBV30,.,TRBD2,CAWNLAGGYNEQFF,TGTGCCTGGAACCTAGCGGGAGGCTACAATGAGCAGTTCTTC
TRBJ2-5,TRBV11-2,.,.,CASSWGWTAQETQYF,TGTGCCAGCAGCTGGGGTTGGACAGCACAAGAGACCCAGTACTTC
TRBJ1-4,TRBV4-1,.,TRBD1,CASSLAGTGNEKLFF,TGCGCCAGCAGCCTGGCCGGGACAGGGAATGAAAAACTGTTTTTT
TRBJ1-6,TRBV18,.,.,CASSPPTTYNSPLHF,TGTGCCAGCTCACCACCCACTACCTATAATTCACCCCTCCACTTT
TRBJ2-5,TRBV5-1,few,TRBD2,CASSLERLAGGGETQYF,TGCGCCAGCAGCTTGGAGCGGCTAGCGGGAGGAGGAGAGACCCAGTACTTC
TRBJ2-3,TRBV9,.,.,CASSPLGGTDTQYF,TGTGCCAGCAGCCCCCTAGGAGGCACAGATACGCAGTATTTT
TRBJ1-5,TRBV10-2,.,.,CASSERGGGNQPQHF,TGCGCCAGCAGTGAGAGAGGGGGGGGCAATCAGCCCCAGCATTTT
TRBJ2-5,TRBV5-1,.,.,CASSSKETQYF,TGCGCCAGCAGCTCAAAAGAGACCCAGTACTTC
TRBJ2-7,TRBV27,few,TRBD1,CATHFEGQREQYF,TGTGCCACCCACTTTGAGGGACAGAGGGAGCAGTACTTC
TRBJ1-1,TRBV13,.,.,CASSLRGHSAEAFF,TGTGCCAGCAGCCTCCGCGGACATTCCGCTGAAGCTTTCTTT
TRBJ2-5,TRBV25-1,.,TRBD2,CASSDPPGGQYF,TGTGCCAGCAGTGACCCCCCCGGGGGGCAGTACTTC
TRBJ2-3,TRBV28,few,.,CASSFTGTSTDTQYF,TGTGCCAGCAGTTTTACGGGGACTAGCACAGATACGCAGTATTTT
TRBJ2-7,TRBV29-1,.,TRBD2,CSVGSGSRYEQYF,TGCAGCGTTGGAAGCGGGAGTAGGTACGAGCAGTACTTC
TRBJ2-7,TRBV2,.,.,CASSDPGSGEQYF,TGTGCCAGCAGTGACCCGGGATCAGGCGAGCAGTACTTC
TRBJ1-2,TRBV15,.,TRBD1,CATSDGTAQSYGYTF,TGTGCCACCAGCGACGGGACAGCTCAAAGCTATGGCTACACCTTC
TRBJ2-1,TRBV7-7,.,TRBD2,CASSQGTSGNEQFF,TGTGCTAGCAGCCAAGGGACTAGCGGGAATGAGCAGTTCTTC
TRBJ1-1,TRBV11-3,few,TRBD1,CASSLEGRGQAFF,TGTGCCAGCAGCTTAGAAGGTAGGGGGCAGGCTTTCTTT
TRBJ1-1,TRBV30,few,.,CAWTSGNILAFF,TGTGCCTGGACATCGGGGAACATTCTCGCTTTCTTT
TRBJ2-7,TRBV10-3,few,TRBD2,CAITAGGEHEQYF,TGTGCCATCACCGCGGGAGGGGAGCACGAGCAGTACTTC
TRBJ2-1,TRBV19,.,.,CASSISQGPGEQFF,TGTGCCAGTAGTATAAGCCAGGGCCCAGGGGAGCAGTTCTTC
TRBJ1-2,TRBV7-9,.,.,CASAPGSGADGYTF,TGTGCCAGCGCTCCCGGGAGCGGGGCCGACGGCTACACCTTC
TRBJ2-7,TRBV5-1,.,TRBD2,CASSSTSNGYEQYF,TGCGCCAGCAGCTCGACTAGCAACGGCTACGAGCAGTACTTC
TRBJ2-3,TRBV7-8,.,TRBD1,CASSAQGAGEDTQYF,TGTGCCAGCAGTGCACAGGGGGCCGGGGAAGATACGCAGTATTTT
TRBJ1-1,TRBV6-5,.,.,CASKRSGNTDTEAFF,TGTGCCAGCAAGAGGTCCGGAAATACTGATACTGAAGCTTTCTTT
TRBJ1-1,TRBV6-5,.,.,CASSTGGVEAFF,TGTGCCAGCAGTACCGGGGGGGTAGAAGCTTTCTTT
TRBJ2-7,TRBV4-1,.,TRBD1,CASSQYQTGTGSYEQYF,TGCGCCAGCAGCCAATATCAAACCGGGACAGGGTCATACGAGCAGTACTTC
TRBJ2-7,TRBV5-5,.,.,CASRQSYEQYF,TGTGCCAGTAGACAGTCCTACGAGCAGTACTTC
TRBJ2-1,TRBV18,once,.,CASSPLNSYNEQFF,TGTGCCAGCTCACCACTTAACAGCTACAATGAGCAGTTCTTC
TRBJ2-1,TRBV28,once,TRBD2,CASSLWGTSGDNEQFF,TGTGCCAGCAGTTTATGGGGGACTAGCGGGGACAATGAGCAGTTCTTC
TRBJ2-7,TRBV30,.,TRBD2,CAWSVLAGGTYEQYF,TGTGCCTGGAGTGTACTCGCGGGGGGCACCTACGAGCAGTACTTC
TRBJ1-6,TRBV6-5,.,.,CASSYLELNSPLHF,TGTGCCAGCAGTTACCTAGAGTTAAATTCACCCCTCCACTTT
TRBJ1-2,TRBV4-1,.,TRBD1,CASSQSGQGLNGYTF,TGCGCCAGCAGCCAATCGGGACAGGGGTTAAATGGCTACACCTTC
TRBJ2-7,TRBV21-1,.,.,CASSKGSKSWDSAYEQYF,TGTGCCAGCAGCAAAGGAAGCAAGTCGTGGGACAGCGCCTACGAGCAGTACTTC
TRBJ2-2,TRBV6-4,.,.,CASTSNSAVAGELFF,TGTGCCAGCACTAGCAACTCAGCGGTTGCCGGGGAGCTGTTTTTT
TRBJ2-2,TRBV5-6,.,.,CASSYGSFGELFF,TGTGCCAGCAGCTACGGGAGTTTCGGGGAGCTGTTTTTT
TRBJ2-2,TRBV19,.,.,CASSIGGTGELFF,TGTGCCAGTAGTATAGGAGGCACCGGGGAGCTGTTTTTT
TRBJ1-1,TRBV6-5,few,.,CASKMGGPNTEAFF,TGTGCCAGCAAGATGGGGGGGCCTAACACTGAAGCTTTCTTT
TRBJ2-7,TRBV9,.,TRBD2,CASSTSGLAKGYEQYF,TGTGCCAGCAGCACCTCGGGACTAGCGAAAGGCTACGAGCAGTACTTC
TRBJ1-2,TRBV7-8,.,.,CASSLAGGSYGYTF,TGTGCCAGCAGCTTAGCCGGGGGGTCCTATGGCTACACCTTC
TRBJ1-2,TRBV5-6,.,.,CASSLSGESGYTF,TGTGCCAGCAGCTTGTCAGGGGAGAGTGGCTACACCTTC
TRBJ2-5,TRBV29-1,.,.,CSVNGGEETQYF,TGCAGCGTCAACGGTGGGGAGGAGACCCAGTACTTC
TRBJ2-1,TRBV4-1,.,TRBD2,CASSQGAWLAANEQFF,TGCGCCAGCAGCCAAGGGGCGTGGCTAGCGGCGAATGAGCAGTTCTTC
TRBJ2-7,TRBV9,once,.,CASSETGTFDEQYF,TGTGCCAGCAGCGAGACCGGGACTTTCGACGAGCAGTACTTC
TRBJ1-3,TRBV6-5,.,TRBD1,CASSLDRASGNTIYF,TGTGCCAGCAGCCTAGACAGGGCTTCTGGAAACACCATATATTTT
TRBJ2-7,TRBV11-2,.,TRBD2,CASSKIAGGYEQYF,TGTGCCAGCAGCAAGATAGCGGGAGGATACGAGCAGTACTTC
TRBJ1-1,TRBV19,.,.,CASIAGTEAFF,TGTGCCAGTATTGCGGGAACTGAAGCTTTCTTT
TRBJ2-7,TRBV11-1,.,TRBD1,CASSRFDRGPTYEQYF,TGTGCCAGCAGCCGATTTGACAGGGGCCCCACCTACGAGCAGTACTTC
TRBJ1-1,TRBV7-9,.,TRBD1,CASSLATGTVTEAFF,TGTGCCAGCAGCTTAGCGACAGGGACGGTCACTGAAGCTTTCTTT
TRBJ1-2,TRBV2,.,.,CASSSSASSLNYGYTF,TGTGCCAGCAGCTCGAGTGCCTCCTCTCTTAACTATGGCTACACCTTC
TRBJ1-1,TRBV15,.,.,CATSRAGEGDTEAFF,TGTGCCACCAGCCGGGCAGGTGAAGGGGACACTGAAGCTTTCTTT